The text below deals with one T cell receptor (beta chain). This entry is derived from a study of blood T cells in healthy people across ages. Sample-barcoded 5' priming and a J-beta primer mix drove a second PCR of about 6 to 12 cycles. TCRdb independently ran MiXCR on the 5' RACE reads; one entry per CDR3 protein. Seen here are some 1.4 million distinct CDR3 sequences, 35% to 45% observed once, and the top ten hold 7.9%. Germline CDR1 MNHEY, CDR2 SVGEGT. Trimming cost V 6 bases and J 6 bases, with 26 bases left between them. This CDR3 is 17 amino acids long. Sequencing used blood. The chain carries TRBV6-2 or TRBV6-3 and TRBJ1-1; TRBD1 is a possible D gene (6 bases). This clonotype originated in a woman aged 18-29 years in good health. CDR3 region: CASSYDLALGAYAEAFF. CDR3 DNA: TGTGCCAGCAGCTACGATCTCGCATTGGGGGCTTATGCTGAAGCTTTCTTT.